One T cell receptor beta chain is described in this entry. The antigen is undetermined. Peripheral blood, about 9.4 milliliters per donor, was collected. It was with a sample-barcoded 5' primer and a J-beta primer mix that a second PCR of about 6 to 11 cycles was run. One entry per CDR3 protein, called by TCRdb with MiXCR from the 5' RACE reads. The sample lists fewer than 800,000 distinct CDR3 sequences; 25% were seen once. Trimming left V 1 base short and J 5 bases short, with 17 bases between. This CDR3 spans 15 amino acids. Looked up from germline, CDR1 is DFQATT and CDR2 is SNEGSKA (reference sequence). The data were taken from a study of blood T cells in healthy people across ages. Study conclusions and caveats: Bulk PBMC profiling left naive and antigen-experienced comparisons inconclusive.

The sample was also reused in another study, on T cells of mothers and their children.

The sequence was obtained from a boy aged 5 to 17 in good health. Input material: blood. This chain links TRBV20-1 with TRBJ2-5; D may be TRBD1 (5 bases). DNA for the CDR3: TGCAGTGCTAGAGCCTCAAGTGGGGCAATGGAGACCCAGTACTTC. Translated: CSARASSGAMETQYF.